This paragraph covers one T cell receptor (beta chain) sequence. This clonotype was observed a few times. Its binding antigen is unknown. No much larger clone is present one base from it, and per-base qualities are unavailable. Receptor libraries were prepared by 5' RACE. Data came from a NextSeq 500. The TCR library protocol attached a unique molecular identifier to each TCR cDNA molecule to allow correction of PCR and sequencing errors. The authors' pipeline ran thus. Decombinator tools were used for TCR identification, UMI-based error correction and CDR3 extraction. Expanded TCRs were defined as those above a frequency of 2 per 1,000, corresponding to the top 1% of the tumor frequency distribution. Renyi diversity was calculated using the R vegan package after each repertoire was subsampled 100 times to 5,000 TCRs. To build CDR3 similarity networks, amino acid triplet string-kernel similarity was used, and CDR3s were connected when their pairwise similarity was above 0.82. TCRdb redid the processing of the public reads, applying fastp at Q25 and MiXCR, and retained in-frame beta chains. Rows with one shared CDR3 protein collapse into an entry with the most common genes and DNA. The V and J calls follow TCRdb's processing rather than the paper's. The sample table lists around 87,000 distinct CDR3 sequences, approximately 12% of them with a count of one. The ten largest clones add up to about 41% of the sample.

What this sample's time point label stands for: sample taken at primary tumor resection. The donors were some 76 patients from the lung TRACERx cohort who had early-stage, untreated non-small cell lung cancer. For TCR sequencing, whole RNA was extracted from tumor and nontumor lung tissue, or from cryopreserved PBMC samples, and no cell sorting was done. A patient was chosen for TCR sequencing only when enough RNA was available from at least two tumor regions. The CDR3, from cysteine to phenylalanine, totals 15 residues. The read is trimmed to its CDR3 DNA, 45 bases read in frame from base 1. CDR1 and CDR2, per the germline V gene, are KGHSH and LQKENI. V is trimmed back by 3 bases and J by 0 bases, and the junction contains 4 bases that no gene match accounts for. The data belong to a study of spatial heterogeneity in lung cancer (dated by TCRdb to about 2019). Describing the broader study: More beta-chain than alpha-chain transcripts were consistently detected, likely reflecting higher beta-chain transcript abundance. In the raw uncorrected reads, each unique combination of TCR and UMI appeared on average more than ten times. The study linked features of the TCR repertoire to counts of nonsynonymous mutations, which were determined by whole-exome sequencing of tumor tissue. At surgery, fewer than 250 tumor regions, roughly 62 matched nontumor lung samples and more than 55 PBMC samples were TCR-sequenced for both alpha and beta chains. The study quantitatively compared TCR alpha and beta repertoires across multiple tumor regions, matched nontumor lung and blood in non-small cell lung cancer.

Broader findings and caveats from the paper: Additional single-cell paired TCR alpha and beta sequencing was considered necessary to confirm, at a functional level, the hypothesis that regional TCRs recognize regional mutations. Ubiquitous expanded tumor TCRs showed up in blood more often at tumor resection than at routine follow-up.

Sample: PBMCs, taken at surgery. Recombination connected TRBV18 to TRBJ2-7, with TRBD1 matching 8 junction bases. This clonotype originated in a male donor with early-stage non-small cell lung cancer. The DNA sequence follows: TGTGCCAGCTCACCCGGGACAGGAAGCTCCTACGAGCAGTACTTC. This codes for CASSPGTGSSYEQYF. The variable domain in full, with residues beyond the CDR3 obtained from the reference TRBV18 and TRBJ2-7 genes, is NAGVMQNPRHLVRRRGQEARLRCSPMKGHSHVYWYRQLPEEGLKFMVYLQKENIIDESGMPKERFSAEFPKEGPSILRIQQVVRGDSAAYFCASSPGTGSSYEQYFGPGTRLTVT.